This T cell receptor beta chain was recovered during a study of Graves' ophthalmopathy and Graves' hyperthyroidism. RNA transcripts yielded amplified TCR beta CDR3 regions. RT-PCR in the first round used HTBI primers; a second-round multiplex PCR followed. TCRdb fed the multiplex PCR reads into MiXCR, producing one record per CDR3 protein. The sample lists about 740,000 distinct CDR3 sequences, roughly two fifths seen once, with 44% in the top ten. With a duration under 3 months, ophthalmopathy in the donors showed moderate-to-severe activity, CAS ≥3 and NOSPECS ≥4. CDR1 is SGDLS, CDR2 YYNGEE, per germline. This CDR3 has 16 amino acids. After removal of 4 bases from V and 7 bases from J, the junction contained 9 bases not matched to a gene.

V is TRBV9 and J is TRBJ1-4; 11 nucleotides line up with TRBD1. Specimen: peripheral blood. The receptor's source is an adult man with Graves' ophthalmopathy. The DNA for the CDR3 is TGTGCCAGCAGCCCCGGACAGGGGGCGCCGAGTGAAAAACTGTTTTTT. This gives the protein CASSPGQGAPSEKLFF.